This T cell receptor beta chain was observed in a study of CD8 T cells in ankylosing spondylitis. This clonotype was recorded at least ten times. One entry per CDR3 protein, called by TCRdb with MiXCR from the 5' RACE reads. The table records about 150,000 distinct CDR3 sequences, 25% to 35% of them present only once. This CDR3 is 15 amino acids long. Germline values: CDR1 ENHRY, CDR2 SYGVKD. V shed 5 bases, J shed 4 bases, and the junction held 9 bases outside the gene matches. The chain joins TRBV10-3 to TRBJ2-7; the match to TRBD2 covers 9 bases. Sample: synovial fluid, either unsorted or a sorted T cell fraction (not recorded which). This receptor was taken from a male donor with ankylosing spondylitis. The CDR3 spells CAISKLSSGKYEQYF. DNA of the CDR3: TGTGCCATCAGTAAGCTTTCTAGCGGGAAATACGAGCAGTACTTC.